This T cell receptor (beta chain) appears in the sequencing data of a study of blood T cell repertoires in COVID-19. At the level of the study: Both acute and convalescent COVID-19 samples were obtained from the United States, Italy and Spain.

Trimming removed 8 bases from V and 2 bases from J; junction bases left unmatched: 2. Germline V gene data show CDR1 as MNHEY and CDR2 as SVGAGI. The CDR3 spans 14 residues. The repertoire was sequenced with immunoSEQ multiplex PCR; TCRdb's copy has only in-frame clones and lacks some. The sample lists about 160,000 clones; over 80% were seen once. The chain has TRBV6-5 and TRBJ1-6; 8 bases are shared with TRBD1. Sequencing was carried out using peripheral blood. The clonotype was recovered from a woman older than 75 with active or convalescent COVID-19. In nucleotides, the CDR3 is TGTGCCAGCCGACAGGGGACCTATAATTCACCCCTCCACTTT. Translated, it gives CASRQGTYNSPLHF.